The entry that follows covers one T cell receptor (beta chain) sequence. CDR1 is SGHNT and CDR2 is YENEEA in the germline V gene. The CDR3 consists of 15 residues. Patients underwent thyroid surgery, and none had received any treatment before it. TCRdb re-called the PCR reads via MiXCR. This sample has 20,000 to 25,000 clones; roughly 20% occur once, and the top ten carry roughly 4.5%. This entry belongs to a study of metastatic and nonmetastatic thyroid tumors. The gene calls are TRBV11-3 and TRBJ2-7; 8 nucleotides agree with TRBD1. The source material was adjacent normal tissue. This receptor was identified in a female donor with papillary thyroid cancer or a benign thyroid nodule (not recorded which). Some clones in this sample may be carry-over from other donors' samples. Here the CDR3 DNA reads TGTGGGTGCAGCTTAGGGCAGGGGGCGAAAAACGAGCAGTACTTC. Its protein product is CGCSLGQGAKNEQYF.